The 13 T cell receptor beta chains given below trace back to one sample, sequenced in a study of cytomegalovirus exposure and HLA in healthy donors. With 60 Vbeta and 13 Jbeta primers, the PCR was carried out. The table came from immunoSEQ multiplex PCR; TCRdb's copy has only in-frame clones and leaves some out. The table includes 110,000 to 150,000 clones, roughly 80% detected once. The sample was PBMCs. Source of these receptors: a middle-aged man in good health and CMV-seropositive.

This chain connects TRBV6-5 to TRBJ2-7; TRBD2 might be the D (6 bases). V was clipped by 8 bases and J by 4 bases, with 15 bases between them. Germline CDR1 reads MNHEY; CDR2 reads SVGAGI. The CDR3 is 13 amino acids. This CDR3 is CASGSGGGYEQYF. The CDR3, as DNA: TGTGCCAGCGGTAGCGGAGGCGGATACGAGCAGTACTTC.

The rearrangement joins TRBV10-3 to TRBJ2-7, with 8 bases aligning to TRBD2. The germline V gene has CDR1 ENHRY and CDR2 SYGVKD. The CDR3 has 15 amino acids. V was pared by 6 bases and J by 1 base, with 8 bases of the junction left unmatched. The CDR3 region is CAISPTSERSYEQYF. In DNA form, the CDR3 reads TGTGCCATCAGCCCGACTAGCGAACGTTCCTACGAGCAGTACTTC.

This CDR3 reads CASSSGQGALEQFF. The CDR3 DNA reads as TGTGCCAGCAGCTCCGGACAGGGGGCGCTTGAGCAGTTCTTC. This chain links TRBV11-3 with TRBJ2-1, with 11 bases fitting TRBD1. V gave up 4 bases and J gave up 9 bases; unmatched junction bases: 5. Germline lookup yields CDR1 SGHNT and CDR2 YENEEA. The length of the CDR3 is 14 residues.

CDR3 nucleotides: TGTGCCAGCTCCAAGTGGAGTCTGAACACCGGGGAGCTGTTTTTT. This sequence encodes CASSKWSLNTGELFF. The rearrangement joins TRBV18 to TRBJ2-2; D is undetermined. The CDR3 loop spans 15 amino acids. Trimming pared 6 bases from V and 1 base from J, leaving 12 bases between. Germline assignment: CDR1 KGHSH and CDR2 LQKENI.

This clone was picked up one time. The chain recombines TRBV29-1 with TRBJ2-7, with D possibly matching TRBD2 (6 bases). The CDR3 sequence is 14 residues long. CDR1 is SQVTM and CDR2 is ANQGSEA in the germline V gene. V lost 4 bases to trimming and J lost 5 bases, with 18 bases between them. The CDR3 region has the DNA TGCAGCGTTGGGGGGTTCCTTGGGAGGAACGAGCAGTACTTC. Translation: CSVGGFLGRNEQYF.

The J gene is TRBJ2-7, the V gene TRBV6-1; TRBD1 might be the D (5 bases). CDR3 length equals 17 residues. V lost 2 bases and J lost 4, with 21 bases in between. CDR1 is MNHNS, CDR2 SASEGT, per germline. The CDR3 nucleotides read TGTGCCAGCAGTGAAAATCCGGCAGGGCTAACATGGTACGAGCAGTACTTC. This encodes CASSENPAGLTWYEQYF.

A few counts support this clone. The chain employs TRBV6-1 and TRBJ2-4; 7 positions match TRBD2. V was pared by 5 bases and J by 12 bases, with 4 bases of the junction left unmatched. In germline, CDR1 is MNHNS, CDR2 SASEGT. The CDR3 covers 11 residues. In DNA form, the CDR3 reads TGTGCCAGCAGTACGACTAGCACTCAGTACTTC. Its translation is CASSTTSTQYF.

The chain recombines TRBV30 with TRBJ2-1; D is possibly TRBD1 (6 bases). This CDR3 spans 15 amino acids. Trimming pared 3 bases from V and 1 base from J, leaving 13 bases between. Germline values: CDR1 GTSNPN, CDR2 SVGIG (reference sequence). The CDR3 region is CAWRGGKGSYNEQFF. In DNA, the CDR3 is TGTGCCTGGAGAGGGGGAAAGGGTTCCTACAATGAGCAGTTCTTC. Filled out from reference TRBV30 and TRBJ2-1, the complete variable domain reads SQTIHQWPATLVQPVGSPLSLECTVEGTSNPNLYWYRQAAGRGLQLLFYSVGIGQISSEVPQNLSASRPQDRQFILSSKKLLLSDSGFYLCAWRGGKGSYNEQFFGPGTRLTVL.

This clone turned up a few times. CDR3 sequence reads: CASQPGLAGKEQYF. Written as DNA, the CDR3 is TGCGCCAGCCAGCCGGGACTAGCGGGAAAAGAGCAGTACTTC. This chain joins TRBV4-1 and TRBJ2-5, with 13 bases fitting TRBD2. Per the germline V gene, CDR1 is MGHRA and CDR2 is YSYEKL. Trimming at V came to 8 bases and at J to 11 bases, leaving 11 bases not matched to a gene. The CDR3 covers 14 residues.

This sequence joins TRBV7-3 and TRBJ2-1, with 7 positions matching TRBD1. J lost 2 bases, V lost 6 bases, and 7 bases had no gene match. Germline V gene sequence: CDR1 SGHTA, CDR2 FQGTGA. The CDR3 sequence is 15 residues long. CDR3 DNA: TGTGCCAGCAGTGGTCAGACAGGGCCCTACAATGAGCAGTTCTTC. Translating gives CASSGQTGPYNEQFF.

The chain employs TRBV7-9 and TRBJ1-2; 10 nucleotides line up with TRBD1. Trimming removed 10 bases from V and 4 bases from J; junction bases left unmatched: 6. CDR3 length: 13 amino acids. From germline, CDR1 is SEHNR and CDR2 FQNEAQ (reference sequence). The CDR3 DNA is TGTGCCATTCAGACAGGGGGCAGCTATGGCTACACCTTC. It specifies CAIQTGGSYGYTF.

In nucleotides, the CDR3 is TGCAGCGTTGAAACCGGGACAGGTATTAACTACGAGCAGTACTTC. Translating it yields CSVETGTGINYEQYF. The chain is built from TRBV29-1 and TRBJ2-7; 8 bases fit TRBD1. V shed 2 bases, J shed 3 bases, and the junction held 9 bases outside the gene matches. The length of the CDR3 is 15 residues. Germline lookup yields CDR1 SQVTM and CDR2 ANQGSEA.

The V call is TRBV25-1, the J call TRBJ2-1; 8 bases align to TRBD2. CDR1 is MGHDK and CDR2 is SYGVNS in the germline V gene. Trimming cost V 5 bases and J 3 bases; bases outside gene matches: 9. There are 16 residues in the CDR3. CDR3 amino acids: CASSTSDGGDYNEQFF. The CDR3 DNA follows: TGTGCCAGCAGTACCTCCGACGGGGGGGACTACAATGAGCAGTTCTTC.